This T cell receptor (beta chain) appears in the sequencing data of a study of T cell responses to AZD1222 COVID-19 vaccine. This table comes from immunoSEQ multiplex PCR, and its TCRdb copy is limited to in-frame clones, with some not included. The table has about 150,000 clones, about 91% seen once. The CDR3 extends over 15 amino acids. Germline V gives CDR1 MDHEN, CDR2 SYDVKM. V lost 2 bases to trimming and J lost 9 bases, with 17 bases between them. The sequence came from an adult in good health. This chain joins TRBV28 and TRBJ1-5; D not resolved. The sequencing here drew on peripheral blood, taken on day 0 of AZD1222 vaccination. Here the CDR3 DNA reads TGTGCCAGCAGTTTAGAGGGCCTCCCAGCCCGGCCCCAGCATTTT. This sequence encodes CASSLEGLPARPQHF.